The 12 T cell receptor beta chains in this list originate from one sample, sequenced in a study of shared clonotypes between healthy human individuals. Sequencing was performed with immunoSEQ multiplex PCR; in TCRdb, only in-frame clones are kept and a portion is missing. The table records millions of clones, around 95% of them present only once. The sample consisted of naive CD4+ T cells sorted from blood. Noted subset: CD45RA+ positively selected. The receptors shown here come from a man between 18 and 29 years old in good health.

CDR3 in DNA: TGTGCCAGCAGCTTGGCGGTGACCCAAGAGACCCAGTACTTC. Protein product: CASSLAVTQETQYF. The V call is TRBV5-4, the J call TRBJ2-5; D is unclear. Germline V gene sequence: CDR1 SGHNT, CDR2 YYREEE (reference sequence). The V gene lost 0 bases and the J gene lost 1 base, with 7 bases spanning the gap. This CDR3 region has 14 residues.

This clone was detected once. The rearrangement uses TRBV30 and TRBJ1-5; no clear D. V dropped 0 bases and J dropped 3 bases, with 6 bases sitting between them. Germline lookup yields CDR1 GTSNPN and CDR2 SVGIG (reference sequence). The CDR3 loop spans 13 amino acids. CDR3 amino acids: CAWSVEDNQPQHF. The CDR3 nucleotides are TGTGCCTGGAGTGTTGAGGACAATCAGCCCCAGCATTTT.

The V call is TRBV5-1, the J call TRBJ2-1; 11 nucleotides agree with TRBD2. CDR1 and CDR2 from the germline V gene are SGHRS and YFSETQ. CDR3 size: 19 residues. The junction had 15 bases not matched to a gene; V was cut back by 0 bases and J by 7 bases. The CDR3 spells CASSLALTSGGIAPNEQFF. As DNA, the CDR3 is TGCGCCAGCAGCTTGGCCCTAACTAGCGGGGGAATCGCACCTAATGAGCAGTTCTTC.

This chain joins TRBV14 and TRBJ2-2; D perhaps matches TRBD1 (5 bases). From germline, CDR1 is SGHDN and CDR2 FVKESK. The germline V and J ends were trimmed by 4 bases and 0 bases, with 9 bases remaining between them. This CDR3 contains 15 residues. CDR3 in DNA: TGTGCCAGCAGCCCCCTGGACACGAACACCGGGGAGCTGTTTTTT. It encodes CASSPLDTNTGELFF.

This clone turned up a few times. This sequence joins TRBV6-5 and TRBJ1-4; a possible D gene is TRBD1 (5 bases). The germline gives CDR1 MNHEY, CDR2 SVGAGI. This CDR3 has 15 residues. V gave up 6 bases and J gave up 7 bases, with 18 bases separating them. The CDR3 DNA follows: TGTGCCAGCAGGACCGGGACGTTGGAGGGTGAAAAACTGTTTTTT. As protein: CASRTGTLEGEKLFF.

The chain recombines TRBV7-2 with TRBJ1-5, with D unresolved. CDR3 length: 16 amino acids. The V gene's germline CDR1 is SGHTA and CDR2 FQGNSA. V lost 0 bases to trimming and J lost 3 bases, with 12 bases between them. In nucleotides, the CDR3 is TGTGCCAGCAGCTTAGCGGTAGGGTGGAACAATCAGCCCCAGCATTTT. It translates to CASSLAVGWNNQPQHF. Using reference TRBV7-2 and TRBJ1-5 for the parts outside the CDR3, the full variable domain is GAGVSQSPSNKVTEKGKDVELRCDPISGHTALYWYRQSLGQGLEFLIYFQGNSAPDKSGLPSDRFSAERTGGSVSTLTIQRTQQEDSAVYLCASSLAVGWNNQPQHFGDGTRLSIL.

The rearrangement links TRBV6-1 to TRBJ1-1, with D perhaps matching TRBD1 (6 bases). V lost 1 base, J lost 4 bases, and 13 bases lay in between. The CDR3 loop spans 15 amino acids. Germline V lookup: CDR1 MNHNS, CDR2 SASEGT. In DNA, the CDR3 is TGTGCCAGCAGTGAAGTGGCCAGGGGTGCCACTGAAGCTTTCTTT. This encodes CASSEVARGATEAFF.

The chain links TRBV30 to TRBJ1-4; 9 positions agree with TRBD1. CDR1 and CDR2 (germline): GTSNPN, SVGIG (reference sequence). J lost 6 bases, V lost 5 bases, and 7 bases had no gene match. There are 14 residues in the CDR3. Written as DNA, the CDR3 is TGTGCCTGGGGCACAGGGGGCAAGGATGAAAAACTGTTTTTT. Protein product: CAWGTGGKDEKLFF.

The chain carries TRBV27 and TRBJ1-6; 7 nucleotides align to TRBD1. Per the germline V gene, CDR1 is MNHEY and CDR2 is SMNVEV (reference sequence). This CDR3 has 18 amino acids. J was trimmed by 9 bases and V by 6 bases; bases with no gene match: 20. For the CDR3, the DNA is TGTGCCAGCAGGATCGGGACAGCCATTTATGGTAGGAGTTCACCCCTCCACTTT. Protein: CASRIGTAIYGRSSPLHF.

The V and J genes are TRBV14 and TRBJ2-5; the D is unclear. This CDR3 comprises 16 residues. CDR1 and CDR2 from the germline V gene are SGHDN and FVKESK. V lost 1 base to trimming and J lost 2 bases, with 14 bases between them. The CDR3 here is CASSQGGKANQETQYF. The CDR3 bases are TGTGCCAGCAGCCAAGGTGGAAAGGCGAATCAAGAGACCCAGTACTTC.

This chain joins TRBV10-1 and TRBJ2-2; D unclear. This CDR3 region has 11 residues. V lost 4 bases and J lost 6, with 3 bases in between. Germline assignment: CDR1 WNHNN and CDR2 SYGVQD (reference sequence). The CDR3 loop is CASSGPGELFF. The DNA of the CDR3 is TGCGCCAGCAGTGGGCCCGGGGAGCTGTTTTTT.

The chain uses TRBV18 and TRBJ2-1; 10 nucleotides agree with TRBD2. This CDR3 is built from 17 residues. The ends lost 0 bases at V and 1 base at J; junction bases unmatched: 3. Per the germline V gene, CDR1 is KGHSH and CDR2 is LQKENI. The CDR3 DNA follows: TGTGCCAGCTCACCACCCGTAGCGGGAGGTTCCTACAATGAGCAGTTCTTC. Translating gives CASSPPVAGGSYNEQFF.